Listed here are 24 T cell receptor beta chains from one sample, sequenced in a study of early T cells in non-severe SARS-CoV-2 infection. TCRdb recomputed calls from the 5' RACE reads with MiXCR, one row per CDR3 protein. The data show 60,000 to 85,000 distinct CDR3 sequences, 15% to 17% seen once. Sequencing was done on a sample of whole blood. These receptors were taken from an adult who was a healthcare worker with PCR-confirmed SARS-CoV-2 infection or an uninfected control (not recorded which).

This clonotype was observed many times. The J gene is TRBJ1-2, the V gene TRBV9; 9 positions agree with TRBD1. CDR1 is SGDLS and CDR2 is YYNGEE in the germline V gene. With 5 bases clipped from V and 6 bases from J, the junction kept 2 bases outside the gene matches. The CDR3 is made up of 12 amino acids. CDR3 region: CASRTGGHGYTF. The CDR3 DNA reads TGTGCCAGCAGGACAGGGGGGCATGGCTACACCTTC.

The chain carries TRBV7-2 and TRBJ1-3; D is possibly TRBD1 (6 bases). Germline V gene sequence: CDR1 SGHTA, CDR2 FQGNSA. The ends were cut back, 6 bases at V and 2 bases at J, with 11 bases in the middle. This CDR3 region has 14 residues. The CDR3 spells CASRFQGPGNTIYF. In DNA, the CDR3 is TGTGCCAGCAGATTTCAGGGGCCTGGAAACACCATATATTTT.

The V gene is TRBV7-9, the J gene TRBJ1-5; D remains unclear. Trimming removed 4 bases at V and 8 bases at J, with 9 bases between. The CDR3 length is 12 residues. Per germline, CDR1 SEHNR and CDR2 FQNEAQ (reference sequence). DNA of the CDR3: TGTGCCAGCAGCTCGGGCTCCAAGCCCCAGCATTTT. This gives the protein CASSSGSKPQHF.

This clonotype has only a few counts. This sequence joins TRBV7-2 and TRBJ1-1, with TRBD1 identical over 9 bases. V lost 5 bases, J lost 4 bases, and 11 bases stayed unmatched. In germline, CDR1 is SGHTA, CDR2 FQGNSA. The CDR3 is 16 residues long. CDR3 loop: CASSARQGGAGTEAFF. The CDR3, as DNA: TGTGCCAGCAGCGCCAGACAGGGGGGTGCGGGCACTGAAGCTTTCTTT.

The chain employs TRBV19 and TRBJ1-5, with D possibly being TRBD1 (6 bases). Germline CDR1 reads LNHDA; CDR2 reads SQIVND (reference sequence). Trimming took 3 bases from V and 7 from J, leaving 16 bases between them. The CDR3 runs to 15 residues. This CDR3 is CASSMGHLTFQPQHF. As DNA, the CDR3 is TGTGCCAGTAGTATGGGACACTTAACATTCCAGCCCCAGCATTTT.

This clonotype was detected many times. The genes are TRBV4-1 and TRBJ2-2, with a weak D call TRBD1 (6 bases). The V end lost 4 bases, the J end lost 0 bases, and 12 bases lay between the germline ends. CDR1 is MGHRA and CDR2 is YSYEKL in the germline V gene. The CDR3 covers 16 residues. The CDR3 DNA follows: TGCGCCAGCAGCCCAGGGGCAGGCGCGAACACCGGGGAGCTGTTTTTT. This sequence encodes CASSPGAGANTGELFF.

This chain links TRBV5-1 with TRBJ2-1; D call uncertain. Germline values: CDR1 SGHRS, CDR2 YFSETQ. V gave up 7 bases and J gave up 2 bases, with 10 bases separating them. This CDR3 spans 13 amino acids. This CDR3 reads CASAPPPYNEQFF. As DNA, the CDR3 is TGCGCCAGCGCCCCCCCCCCCTACAATGAGCAGTTCTTC.

This chain links TRBV9 with TRBJ1-3; 7 bases map to TRBD1. The CDR3 sequence is 15 residues long. Per the germline V gene, CDR1 is SGDLS and CDR2 is YYNGEE. The J segment lost 0 bases and the V segment lost 4 bases, leaving 4 bases of the junction unmatched. CDR3 sequence reads: CASSSTGDSGNTIYF. The CDR3 DNA is TGTGCCAGCAGCTCTACAGGGGACTCTGGAAACACCATATATTTT.

Worth noting for this clonotype: This may be a read error, as it is one base from a much larger clone. The gene calls are TRBV19 and TRBJ2-5, with 16 nucleotides matching TRBD2. Per germline, CDR1 LNHDA and CDR2 SQIVND (reference sequence). The CDR3 has 17 amino acids. V dropped 3 bases and J dropped 6; count of bases not matched to a gene: 7. The CDR3 sequence is CASSIGTSGRGEKTQYF. In DNA, the CDR3 is TGTGCCAGTAGTATCGGGACTAGCGGGAGGGGAGAAAAGACCCAGTACTTC.

The chain has TRBV20-1 and TRBJ2-3, with TRBD2 as a possible D gene (6 bases). Trimming left V 7 bases short and J 2 bases short, with 10 bases between. The germline V gene encodes CDR1 DFQATT and CDR2 SNEGSKA (reference sequence). The CDR3 covers 12 residues. The CDR3 protein is CSGPGVTDTQYF. CDR3 DNA: TGCAGTGGACCGGGGGTCACAGATACGCAGTATTTT.

The sample holds a few counts of this clonotype. The chain couples TRBV25-1 to TRBJ1-1, with D possibly being TRBD1 (6 bases). Trimming removed 10 bases from V and 1 base from J, with 13 bases in between. Germline V lookup: CDR1 MGHDK, CDR2 SYGVNS. CDR3 size: 13 residues. As DNA, the CDR3 is TGTGCCACCCTCGGGGGCCAGAACACTGAAGCTTTCTTT. It specifies CATLGGQNTEAFF.

The rearrangement uses TRBV28 and TRBJ1-5, with no clear D. Germline V gene lookup returns CDR1 MDHEN and CDR2 SYDVKM. CDR3 length equals 15 residues. Trimming stripped 2 bases from V and 0 bases from J, with 8 bases between. CDR3 in amino acids: CASSLTERSNQPQHF. CDR3 in DNA: TGTGCCAGCAGTTTAACCGAGCGTAGCAATCAGCCCCAGCATTTT.

V and J are TRBV27 and TRBJ2-1; 9 nucleotides line up with TRBD2. Germline V gives CDR1 MNHEY, CDR2 SMNVEV (reference sequence). The CDR3 covers 15 residues. The junction had 4 bases not matched to a gene; V was cut back by 3 bases and J by 4 bases. This CDR3 reads CASSLGGGAYNEQFF. The CDR3 DNA sequence: TGTGCCAGCAGTTTGGGCGGGGGGGCTTACAATGAGCAGTTCTTC.

This clonotype has a handful of counts. J is TRBJ2-5 and V is TRBV6-6; D is undetermined. The germline gives CDR1 MNHNY, CDR2 SVGAGI (reference sequence). This CDR3 is built from 13 residues. V lost 7 bases and J lost 7, with 16 bases in between. In DNA form, the CDR3 reads TGTGCCAGCACCACCTACGCTAGTCCGACCCAGTACTTC. It specifies CASTTYASPTQYF.

The chain combines TRBV21-1 with TRBJ2-5; the DNA was not compared with TRBD1, the D call given in the table. TRBV21-1 is annotated as a pseudogene. CDR3 length: 15 amino acids. CDR3 amino acids: CASPPSYDRVETQYF. In DNA form, the CDR3 reads TGTGCCAGCCCGCCGAGTTATGACAGGGTAGAGACCCAGTACTTC.

The CDR3 protein is CASSSFLEPQHF. CDR3 nucleotide sequence: TGTGCCAGCAGTTCATTCCTGGAGCCCCAGCATTTT. This chain links TRBV12-3 or TRBV12-4 with TRBJ1-5; D is unresolved. The CDR3 is 12 residues long. V lost 4 bases and J 8 bases, leaving 9 bases between the germline ends.

This sequence joins TRBV27 and TRBJ2-7, with TRBD1 as a possible D gene (5 bases). Trimming shortened V by 3 bases and J by 7 bases, and 13 bases separated the two germline ends. CDR1 is MNHEY, CDR2 SMNVEV, per germline (reference sequence). The CDR3 covers 13 residues. For the CDR3, the DNA is TGTGCCAGCAGTTTGCTAGGGGCGTCAGAGCAGTACTTC. It encodes CASSLLGASEQYF.

The chain joins TRBV20-1 to TRBJ1-1, with a weak D call TRBD1 (6 bases). CDR3 size: 14 residues. Germline lookup yields CDR1 DFQATT and CDR2 SNEGSKA (reference sequence). The V end was cut by 0 bases, the J end by 5 bases, with 13 bases between. The CDR3 protein is CSAREPTGRTEAFF. CDR3 DNA sequence: TGCAGTGCTAGAGAACCGACAGGACGGACTGAAGCTTTCTTT.

The chain couples TRBV12-3 or TRBV12-4 to TRBJ1-5; D not certain. CDR3 length: 12 amino acids. The V end was cut by 1 base, the J end by 7 bases, with 5 bases between. CDR3 nucleotides: TGTGCCAGCAGTTTAGTCGGCCAGCCCCAGCATTTT. Encoded protein: CASSLVGQPQHF.

This clonotype was detected a few times. The chain has TRBV7-9 and TRBJ1-2; maybe TRBD1 (5 bases). V lost 1 base and J lost 8, with 8 bases in between. Germline V lookup: CDR1 SEHNR, CDR2 FQNEAQ (reference sequence). This CDR3 region has 12 residues. The CDR3 DNA is TGTGCCAGCAGCTTAGAAGACAGCGGCTACACCTTC. Protein product: CASSLEDSGYTF.

This clonotype has just a few counts. V gene TRBV9 combines with J gene TRBJ2-3; D unresolved. V gave up 0 bases and J gave up 2 bases, with 4 bases separating them. This CDR3 has 13 amino acids. Germline V gene lookup returns CDR1 SGDLS and CDR2 YYNGEE. CDR3 protein: CASSVGATDTQYF. The CDR3 DNA reads TGTGCCAGCAGCGTAGGTGCCACAGATACGCAGTATTTT.

This clonotype was seen only a few times. Here the CDR3 DNA reads TGTGCCAGCAGTGCCGACTTCTACAGCTCCTACAATGAGCAGTTCTTC. Amino acid sequence: CASSADFYSSYNEQFF. The chain is built from TRBV27 and TRBJ2-1; D gene unclear. CDR3 length: 16 amino acids. Germline V gene data show CDR1 as MNHEY and CDR2 as SMNVEV (reference sequence). Trimming took off 5 bases at V and 0 bases at J, with 14 bases between the two ends.

J is TRBJ1-6 and V is TRBV6-5; the match to TRBD1 covers 10 bases. Unmatched junction bases numbered 4, after V lost 7 bases and J lost 7 bases. The CDR3 runs to 14 residues. The germline V gene has CDR1 MNHEY and CDR2 SVGAGI. DNA of the CDR3: TGTGCCAGCACCCGGACAGGGGGAAATTCACCCCTCCACTTT. Translating gives CASTRTGGNSPLHF.

This clonotype was observed many times. The chain couples TRBV7-9 to TRBJ1-6; D remains unclear. CDR1 and CDR2 (germline): SEHNR, FQNEAQ (reference sequence). The CDR3 loop spans 14 amino acids. Deletions cut 6 bases from V and 5 bases from J, with 11 bases between. The DNA for the CDR3 is TGTGCCAGCAGTCACCGGGCCAATAATTCACCCCTCCACTTT. Its protein product is CASSHRANNSPLHF.